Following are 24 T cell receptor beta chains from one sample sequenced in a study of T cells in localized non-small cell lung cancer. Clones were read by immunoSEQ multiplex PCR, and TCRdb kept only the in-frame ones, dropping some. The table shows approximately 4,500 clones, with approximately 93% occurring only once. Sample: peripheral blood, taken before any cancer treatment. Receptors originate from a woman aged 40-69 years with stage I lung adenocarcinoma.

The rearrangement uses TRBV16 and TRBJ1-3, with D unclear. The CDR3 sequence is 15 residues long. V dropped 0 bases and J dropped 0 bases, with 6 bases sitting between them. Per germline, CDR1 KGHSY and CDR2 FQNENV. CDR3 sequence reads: CASSQSLSSGNTIYF. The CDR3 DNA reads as TGTGCCAGCAGCCAATCGCTGAGCTCTGGAAACACCATATATTTT.

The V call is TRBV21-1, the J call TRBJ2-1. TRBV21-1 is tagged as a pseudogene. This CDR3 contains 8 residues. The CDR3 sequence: CANNEQFF. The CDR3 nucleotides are TGTGCCAACAATGAGCAGTTCTTC.

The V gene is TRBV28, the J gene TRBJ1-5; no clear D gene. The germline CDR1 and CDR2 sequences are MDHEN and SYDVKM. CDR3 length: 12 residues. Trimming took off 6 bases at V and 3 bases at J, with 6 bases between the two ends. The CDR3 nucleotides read TGTGCCAGCAGCCAGTACAATCAGCCCCAGCATTTT. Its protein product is CASSQYNQPQHF.

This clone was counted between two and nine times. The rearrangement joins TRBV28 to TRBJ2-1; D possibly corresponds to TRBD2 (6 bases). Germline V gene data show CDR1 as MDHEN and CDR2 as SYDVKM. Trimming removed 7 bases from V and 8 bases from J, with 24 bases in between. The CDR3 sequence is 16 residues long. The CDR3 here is CASITRDSLWADEQFF. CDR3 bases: TGTGCCAGCATAACAAGGGACTCCCTTTGGGCAGATGAGCAGTTCTTC.

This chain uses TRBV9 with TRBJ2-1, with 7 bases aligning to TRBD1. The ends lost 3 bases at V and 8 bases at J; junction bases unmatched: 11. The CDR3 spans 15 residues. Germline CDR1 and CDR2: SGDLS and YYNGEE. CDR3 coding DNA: TGTGCCAGCAGCGCTAGAGCCGGGACAGACTATGAGCAGTTCTTC. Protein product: CASSARAGTDYEQFF. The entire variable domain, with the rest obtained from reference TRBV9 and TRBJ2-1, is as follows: DSGVTQTPKHLITATGQRVTLRCSPRSGDLSVYWYQQSLDQGLQFLIQYYNGEERAKGNILERFSAQQFPDLHSELNLSSLELGDSALYFCASSARAGTDYEQFFGPGTRLTVL.

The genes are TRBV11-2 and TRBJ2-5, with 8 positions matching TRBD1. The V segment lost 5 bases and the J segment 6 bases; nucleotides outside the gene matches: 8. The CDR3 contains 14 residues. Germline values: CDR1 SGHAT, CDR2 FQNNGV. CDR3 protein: CASSLTTGVKTQYF. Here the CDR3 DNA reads TGTGCCAGCAGCCTAACGACAGGGGTCAAGACCCAGTACTTC. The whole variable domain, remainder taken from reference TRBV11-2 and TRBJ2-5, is EAGVAQSPRYKIIEKRQSVAFWCNPISGHATLYWYQQILGQGPKLLIQFQNNGVVDDSQLPKDRFSAERLKGVDSTLKIQPAKLEDSAVYLCASSLTTGVKTQYFGPGTRLLVL.

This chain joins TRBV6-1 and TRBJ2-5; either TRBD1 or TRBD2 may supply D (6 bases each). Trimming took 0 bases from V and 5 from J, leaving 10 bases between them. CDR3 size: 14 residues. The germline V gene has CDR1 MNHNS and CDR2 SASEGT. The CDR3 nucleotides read TGTGCCAGCAGTGAAGCAGGGGGGACGGAGACCCAGTACTTC. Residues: CASSEAGGTETQYF.

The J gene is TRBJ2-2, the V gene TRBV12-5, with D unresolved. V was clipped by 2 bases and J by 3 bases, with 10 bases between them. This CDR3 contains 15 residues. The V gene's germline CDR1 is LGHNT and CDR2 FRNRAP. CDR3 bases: TGTGCTAGTGGTTTGCCCTGGACGGACACCGGGGAGCTGTTTTTT. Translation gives CASGLPWTDTGELFF.

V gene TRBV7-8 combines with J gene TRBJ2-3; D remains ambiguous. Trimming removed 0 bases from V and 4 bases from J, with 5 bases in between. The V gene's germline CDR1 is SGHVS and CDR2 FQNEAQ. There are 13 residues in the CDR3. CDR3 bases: TGTGCCAGCAGCTTAGCAAAGGCAGATACGCAGTATTTT. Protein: CASSLAKADTQYF. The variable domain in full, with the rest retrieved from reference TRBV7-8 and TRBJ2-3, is GAGVSQSPRYKVAKRGQDVALRCDPISGHVSLFWYQQALGQGPEFLTYFQNEAQLDKSGLPSDRFFAERPEGSVSTLKIQRTQQEDSAVYLCASSLAKADTQYFGPGTRLTVL.

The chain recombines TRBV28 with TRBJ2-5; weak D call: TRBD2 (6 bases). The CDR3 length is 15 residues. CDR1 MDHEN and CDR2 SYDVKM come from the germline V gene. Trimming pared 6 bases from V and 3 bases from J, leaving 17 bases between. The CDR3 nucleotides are TGTGCCAGCAGCGGGAGTTGGCGCCACAAAGAGACCCAGTACTTC. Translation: CASSGSWRHKETQYF.

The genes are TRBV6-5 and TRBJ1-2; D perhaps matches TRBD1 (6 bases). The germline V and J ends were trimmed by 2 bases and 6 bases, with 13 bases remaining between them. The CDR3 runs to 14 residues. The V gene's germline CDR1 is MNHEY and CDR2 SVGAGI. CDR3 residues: CASSYRGAWDGYTF. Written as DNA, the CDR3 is TGTGCCAGCAGTTACCGGGGGGCTTGGGATGGCTACACCTTC.

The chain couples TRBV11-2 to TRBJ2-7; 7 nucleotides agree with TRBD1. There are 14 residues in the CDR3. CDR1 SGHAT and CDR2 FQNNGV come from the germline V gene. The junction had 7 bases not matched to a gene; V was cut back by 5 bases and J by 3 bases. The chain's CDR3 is CASSPATGIYEQYF. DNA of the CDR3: TGTGCCAGCAGCCCGGCGACAGGGATCTACGAGCAGTACTTC.

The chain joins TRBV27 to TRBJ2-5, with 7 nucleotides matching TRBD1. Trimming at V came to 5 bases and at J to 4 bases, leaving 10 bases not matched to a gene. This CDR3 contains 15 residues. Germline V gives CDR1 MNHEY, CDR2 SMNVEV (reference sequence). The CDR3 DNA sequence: TGTGCCAGCAGTGTCTCAGGGGGAATTGGAGAGACCCAGTACTTC. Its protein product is CASSVSGGIGETQYF.

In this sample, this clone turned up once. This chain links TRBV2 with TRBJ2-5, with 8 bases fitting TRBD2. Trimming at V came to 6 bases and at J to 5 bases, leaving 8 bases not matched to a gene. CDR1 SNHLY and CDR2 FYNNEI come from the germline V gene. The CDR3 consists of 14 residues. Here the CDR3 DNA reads TGTGCCAGCAGGTTGTCGGGAGGGCCCGAGACCCAGTACTTC. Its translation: CASRLSGGPETQYF. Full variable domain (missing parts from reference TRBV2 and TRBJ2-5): EPEVTQTPSHQVTQMGQEVILRCVPISNHLYFYWYRQILGQKVEFLVSFYNNEISEKSEIFDDQFSVERPDGSNFTLKIRSTKLEDSAMYFCASRLSGGPETQYFGPGTRLLVL.

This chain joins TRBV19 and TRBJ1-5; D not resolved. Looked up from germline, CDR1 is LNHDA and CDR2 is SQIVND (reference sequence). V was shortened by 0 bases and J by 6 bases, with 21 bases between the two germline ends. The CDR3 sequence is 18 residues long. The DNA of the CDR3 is TGTGCCAGTAGTATAGATGGAGGCAGGACGAGACTCAGTCAGCCCCAGCATTTT. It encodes CASSIDGGRTRLSQPQHF.

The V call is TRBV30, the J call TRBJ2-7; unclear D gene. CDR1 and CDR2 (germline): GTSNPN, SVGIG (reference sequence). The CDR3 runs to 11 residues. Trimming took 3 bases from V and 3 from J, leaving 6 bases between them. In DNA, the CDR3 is TGTGCCTGGAGCCTGATCTACGAGCAGTACTTC. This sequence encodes CAWSLIYEQYF.

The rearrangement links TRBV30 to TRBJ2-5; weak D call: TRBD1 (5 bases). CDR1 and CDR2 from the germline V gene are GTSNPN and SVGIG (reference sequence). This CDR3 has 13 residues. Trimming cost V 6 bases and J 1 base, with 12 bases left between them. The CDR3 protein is CACEGVSQETQYF. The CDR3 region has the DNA TGTGCCTGTGAAGGGGTATCCCAAGAGACCCAGTACTTC.

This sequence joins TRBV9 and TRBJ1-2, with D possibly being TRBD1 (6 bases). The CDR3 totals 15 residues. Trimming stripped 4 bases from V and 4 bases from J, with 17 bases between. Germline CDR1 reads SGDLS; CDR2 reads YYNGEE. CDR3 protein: CASSFSQGSLYGYTF. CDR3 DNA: TGTGCCAGCAGCTTTTCACAGGGTTCCCTCTATGGCTACACCTTC.

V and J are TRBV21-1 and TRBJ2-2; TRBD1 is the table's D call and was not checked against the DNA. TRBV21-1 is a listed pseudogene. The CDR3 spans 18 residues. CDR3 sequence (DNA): TGTGCCAGCAGCAAAGAGAGGCCCGGGACAGGGGGCACCGGGGAGCTGTTTTTT. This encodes CASSKERPGTGGTGELFF.

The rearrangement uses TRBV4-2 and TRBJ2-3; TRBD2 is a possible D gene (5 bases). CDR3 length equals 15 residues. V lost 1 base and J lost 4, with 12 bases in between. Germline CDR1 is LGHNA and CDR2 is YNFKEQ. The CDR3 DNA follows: TGTGCCAGCAGCCAAGTAGGAGGATCCTCAGATACGCAGTATTTT. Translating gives CASSQVGGSSDTQYF.

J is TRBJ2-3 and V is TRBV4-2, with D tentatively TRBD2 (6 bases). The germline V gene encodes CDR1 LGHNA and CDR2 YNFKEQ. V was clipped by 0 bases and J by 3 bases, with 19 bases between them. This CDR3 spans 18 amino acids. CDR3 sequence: CASSQESGRRANTDTQYF. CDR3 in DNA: TGTGCCAGCAGCCAAGAGTCGGGGCGGAGGGCTAATACAGATACGCAGTATTTT.

CDR3 loop: CAISEYSQGPETQYF. CDR3 nucleotides: TGTGCCATCAGTGAGTACTCACAGGGACCCGAGACCCAGTACTTC. The V call is TRBV10-3, the J call TRBJ2-5, with D possibly TRBD1 on 6 matching bases. CDR3 length: 15 amino acids. V was pared by 1 base and J by 5 bases, with 14 bases between. Germline V gene lookup returns CDR1 ENHRY and CDR2 SYGVKD.

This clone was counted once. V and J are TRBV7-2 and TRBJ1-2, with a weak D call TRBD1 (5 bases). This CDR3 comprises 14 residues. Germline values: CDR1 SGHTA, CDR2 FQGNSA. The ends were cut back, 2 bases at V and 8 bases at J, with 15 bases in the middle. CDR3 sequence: CASSLYQGESGYTF. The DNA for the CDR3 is TGTGCCAGCAGCTTATACCAGGGCGAGAGCGGCTACACCTTC. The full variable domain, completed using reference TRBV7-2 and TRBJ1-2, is GAGVSQSPSNKVTEKGKDVELRCDPISGHTALYWYRQSLGQGLEFLIYFQGNSAPDKSGLPSDRFSAERTGGSVSTLTIQRTQQEDSAVYLCASSLYQGESGYTFGSGTRLTVV.

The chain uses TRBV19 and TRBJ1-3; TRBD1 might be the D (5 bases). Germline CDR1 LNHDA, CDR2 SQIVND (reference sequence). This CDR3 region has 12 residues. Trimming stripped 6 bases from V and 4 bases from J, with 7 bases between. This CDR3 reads CASRGPGNTIYF. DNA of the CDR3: TGTGCCAGTAGGGGACCAGGAAACACCATATATTTT.